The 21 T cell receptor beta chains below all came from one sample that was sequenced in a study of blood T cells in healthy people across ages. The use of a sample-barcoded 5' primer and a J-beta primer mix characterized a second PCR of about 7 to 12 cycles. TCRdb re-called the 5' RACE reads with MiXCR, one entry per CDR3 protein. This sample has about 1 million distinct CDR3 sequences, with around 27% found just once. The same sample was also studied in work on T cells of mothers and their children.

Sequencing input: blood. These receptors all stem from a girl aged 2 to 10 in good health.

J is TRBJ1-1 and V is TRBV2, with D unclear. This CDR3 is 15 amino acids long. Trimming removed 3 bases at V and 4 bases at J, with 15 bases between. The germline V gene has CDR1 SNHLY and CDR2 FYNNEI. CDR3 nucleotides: TGTGCCAGCAGTGAGTACCCCGGGGTGGGCACTGAAGCTTTCTTT. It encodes CASSEYPGVGTEAFF.

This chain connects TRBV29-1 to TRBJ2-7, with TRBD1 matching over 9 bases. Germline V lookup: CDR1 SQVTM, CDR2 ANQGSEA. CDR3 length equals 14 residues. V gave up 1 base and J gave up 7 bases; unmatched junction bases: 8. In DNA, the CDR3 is TGCAGCGTTGAAGTAAGGGACAGGGTCTATGAGCAGTACTTC. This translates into CSVEVRDRVYEQYF.

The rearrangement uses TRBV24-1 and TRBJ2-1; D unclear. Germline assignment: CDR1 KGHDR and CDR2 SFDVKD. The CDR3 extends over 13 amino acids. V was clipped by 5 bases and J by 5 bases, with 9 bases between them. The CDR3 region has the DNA TGTGCCACCAGTGGGACCCGGGACAATGAGCAGTTCTTC. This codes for CATSGTRDNEQFF.

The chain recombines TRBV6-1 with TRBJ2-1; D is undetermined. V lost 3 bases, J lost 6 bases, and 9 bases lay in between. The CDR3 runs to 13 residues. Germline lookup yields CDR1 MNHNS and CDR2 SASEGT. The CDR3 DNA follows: TGTGCCAGCAGTGAGACTCTCGCCAATGAGCAGTTCTTC. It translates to CASSETLANEQFF.

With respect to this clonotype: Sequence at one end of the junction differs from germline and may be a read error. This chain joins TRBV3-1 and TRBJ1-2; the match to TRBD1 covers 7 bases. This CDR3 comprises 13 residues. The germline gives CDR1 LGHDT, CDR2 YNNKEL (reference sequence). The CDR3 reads CASSRAGQSGYPF. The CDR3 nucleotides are TGTGCCAGCAGCCGAGCGGGACAGAGTGGCTACCCCTTC.

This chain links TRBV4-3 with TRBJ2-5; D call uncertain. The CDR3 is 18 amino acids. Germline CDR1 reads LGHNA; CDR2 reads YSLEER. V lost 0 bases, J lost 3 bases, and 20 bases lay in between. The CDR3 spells CASSQETPAINQKETQYF. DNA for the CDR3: TGCGCCAGCAGCCAAGAAACGCCAGCAATTAACCAGAAAGAGACCCAGTACTTC.

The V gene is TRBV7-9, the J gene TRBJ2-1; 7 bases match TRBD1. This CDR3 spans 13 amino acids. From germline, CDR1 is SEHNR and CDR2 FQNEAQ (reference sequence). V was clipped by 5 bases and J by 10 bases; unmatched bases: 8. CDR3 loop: CASSKLQGDEQFF. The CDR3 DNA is TGTGCCAGCAGCAAACTCCAGGGGGACGAGCAGTTCTTC.

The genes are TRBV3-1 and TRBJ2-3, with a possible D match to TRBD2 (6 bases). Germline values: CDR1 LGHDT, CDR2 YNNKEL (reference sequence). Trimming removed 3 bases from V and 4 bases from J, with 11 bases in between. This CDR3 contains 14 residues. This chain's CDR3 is CASSHSGPADTQYF. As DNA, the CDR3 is TGTGCCAGCAGCCACAGCGGGCCGGCAGATACGCAGTATTTT.

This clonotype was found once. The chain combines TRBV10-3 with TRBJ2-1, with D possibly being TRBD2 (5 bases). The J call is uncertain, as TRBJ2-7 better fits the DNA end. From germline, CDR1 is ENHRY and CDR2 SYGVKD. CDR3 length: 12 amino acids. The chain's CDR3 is CAISESEREQYF. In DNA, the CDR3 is TGTGCCATCAGTGAGTCGGAGCGGGAGCAGTACTTC.

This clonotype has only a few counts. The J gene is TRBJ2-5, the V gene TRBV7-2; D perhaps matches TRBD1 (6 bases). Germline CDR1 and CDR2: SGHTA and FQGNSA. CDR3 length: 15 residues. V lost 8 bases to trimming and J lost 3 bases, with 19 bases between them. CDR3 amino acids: CASDPGTKGKETQYF. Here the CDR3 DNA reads TGTGCCAGCGACCCCGGGACAAAAGGGAAAGAGACCCAGTACTTC.

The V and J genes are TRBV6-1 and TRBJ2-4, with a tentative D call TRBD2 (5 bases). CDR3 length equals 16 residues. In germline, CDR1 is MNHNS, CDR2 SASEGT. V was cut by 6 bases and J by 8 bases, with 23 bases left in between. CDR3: CASSGYLRDRGDIQYF. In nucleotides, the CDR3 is TGTGCCAGCAGCGGTTACCTCCGGGATCGTGGGGACATTCAGTACTTC.

The CDR3, as DNA: TGTGCCAGCAGTTCGATAACGGCAGATACGCAGTATTTT. It is translated as CASSSITADTQYF. The chain has TRBV7-9 and TRBJ2-3; D is unclear. The V and J ends lost 6 bases and 4 bases respectively, with 11 bases between them. The V gene's germline CDR1 is SEHNR and CDR2 FQNEAQ (reference sequence). The CDR3 has 13 residues.

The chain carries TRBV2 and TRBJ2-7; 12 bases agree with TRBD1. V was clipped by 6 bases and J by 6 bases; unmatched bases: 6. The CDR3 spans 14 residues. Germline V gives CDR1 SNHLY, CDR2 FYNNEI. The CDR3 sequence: CASRPGQGAREQYF. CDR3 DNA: TGTGCCAGCAGGCCGGGACAGGGGGCACGCGAGCAGTACTTC.

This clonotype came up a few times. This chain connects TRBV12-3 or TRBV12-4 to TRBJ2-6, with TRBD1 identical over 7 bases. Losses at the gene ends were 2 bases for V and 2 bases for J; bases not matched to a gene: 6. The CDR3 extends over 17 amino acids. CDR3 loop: CASSLPADRAGANVLTF. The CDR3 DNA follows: TGTGCCAGCAGTTTACCCGCTGACAGGGCTGGGGCCAACGTCCTGACTTTC.

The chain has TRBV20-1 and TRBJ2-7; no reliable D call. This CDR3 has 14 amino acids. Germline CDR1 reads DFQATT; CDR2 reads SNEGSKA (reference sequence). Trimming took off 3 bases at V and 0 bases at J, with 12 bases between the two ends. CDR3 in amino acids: CSASRELSSYEQYF. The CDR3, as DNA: TGCAGTGCTAGCCGTGAACTTAGCTCCTACGAGCAGTACTTC.

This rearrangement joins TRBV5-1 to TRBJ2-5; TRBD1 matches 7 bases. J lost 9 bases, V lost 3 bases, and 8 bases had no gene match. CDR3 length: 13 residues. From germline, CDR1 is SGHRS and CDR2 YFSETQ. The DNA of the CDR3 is TGCGCCAGCAGCTCACAGGGGACGGAGGCCCAGTACTTC. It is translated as CASSSQGTEAQYF.

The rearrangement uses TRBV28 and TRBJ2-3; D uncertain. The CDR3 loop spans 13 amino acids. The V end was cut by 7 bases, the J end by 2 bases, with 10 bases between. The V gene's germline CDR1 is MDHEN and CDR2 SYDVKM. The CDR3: CASTGPITDTQYF. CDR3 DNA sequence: TGTGCCAGCACAGGACCGATCACAGATACGCAGTATTTT.

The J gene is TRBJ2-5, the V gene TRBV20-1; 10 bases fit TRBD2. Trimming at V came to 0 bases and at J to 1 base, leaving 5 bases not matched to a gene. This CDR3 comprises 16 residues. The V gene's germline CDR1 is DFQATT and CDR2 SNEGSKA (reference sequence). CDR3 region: CSARDPLAGVQETQYF. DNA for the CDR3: TGCAGTGCTAGAGATCCTCTAGCGGGGGTCCAAGAGACCCAGTACTTC.

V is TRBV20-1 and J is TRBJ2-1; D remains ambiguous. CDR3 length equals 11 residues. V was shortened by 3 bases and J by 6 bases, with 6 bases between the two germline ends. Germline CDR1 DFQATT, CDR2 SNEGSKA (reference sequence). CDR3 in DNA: TGCAGTGCTAGGACGGCCAATGAGCAGTTCTTC. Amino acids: CSARTANEQFF.

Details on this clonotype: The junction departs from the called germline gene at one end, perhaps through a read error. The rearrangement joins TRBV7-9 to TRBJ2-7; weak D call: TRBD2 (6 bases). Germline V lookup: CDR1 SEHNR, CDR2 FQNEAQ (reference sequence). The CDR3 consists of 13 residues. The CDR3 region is CASSQGLLYEQYF. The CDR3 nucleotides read TGCGCCAGCAGCCAGGGACTGCTCTACGAGCAGTACTTC. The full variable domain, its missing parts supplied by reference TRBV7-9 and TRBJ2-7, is DTGVSQNPRHKITKRGQNVTFRCDPISEHNRLYWYRQTLGQGPEFLTYFQNEAQLEKSRLLSDRFSAERPKGSFSTLEIQRTEQGDSAMYLCASSQGLLYEQYFGPGTRLTVT.

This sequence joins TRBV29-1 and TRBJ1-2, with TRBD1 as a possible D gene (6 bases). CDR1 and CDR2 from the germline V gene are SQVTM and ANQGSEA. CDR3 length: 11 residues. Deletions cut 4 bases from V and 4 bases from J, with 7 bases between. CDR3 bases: TGCAGCGTTGGGGGGCTCTATGGCTACACCTTC. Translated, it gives CSVGGLYGYTF.